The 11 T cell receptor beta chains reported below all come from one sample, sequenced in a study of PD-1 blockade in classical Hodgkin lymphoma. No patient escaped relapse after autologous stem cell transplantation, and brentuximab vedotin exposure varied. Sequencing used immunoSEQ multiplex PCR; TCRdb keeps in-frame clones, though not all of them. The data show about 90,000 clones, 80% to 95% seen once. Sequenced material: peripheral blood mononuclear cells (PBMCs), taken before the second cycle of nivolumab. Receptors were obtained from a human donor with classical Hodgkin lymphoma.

In DNA, the CDR3 is TGTGCCAGCAGCTCCGGGACAGGAACCTACAATGAGCAGTTCTTC. Protein sequence: CASSSGTGTYNEQFF. This chain connects TRBV11-2 to TRBJ2-1; 8 bases agree with TRBD1. J gave up 2 bases and V 4 bases, and 4 bases lay outside the gene matches. The V gene's germline CDR1 is SGHAT and CDR2 FQNNGV. CDR3 length: 15 amino acids.

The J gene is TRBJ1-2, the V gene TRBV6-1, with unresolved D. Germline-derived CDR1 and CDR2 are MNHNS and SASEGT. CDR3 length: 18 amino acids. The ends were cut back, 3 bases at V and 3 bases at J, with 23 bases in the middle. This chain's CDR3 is CASSEHQRTAPVDYGYTF. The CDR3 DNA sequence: TGTGCCAGCAGTGAGCACCAAAGGACTGCCCCCGTTGACTATGGCTACACCTTC.

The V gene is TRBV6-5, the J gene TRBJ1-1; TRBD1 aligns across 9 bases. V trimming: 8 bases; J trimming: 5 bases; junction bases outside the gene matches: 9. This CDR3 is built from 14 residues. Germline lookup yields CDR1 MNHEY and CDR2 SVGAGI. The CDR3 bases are TGTGCCAGCGCTGGACAGGGGATCGGGACTGAAGCTTTCTTT. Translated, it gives CASAGQGIGTEAFF.

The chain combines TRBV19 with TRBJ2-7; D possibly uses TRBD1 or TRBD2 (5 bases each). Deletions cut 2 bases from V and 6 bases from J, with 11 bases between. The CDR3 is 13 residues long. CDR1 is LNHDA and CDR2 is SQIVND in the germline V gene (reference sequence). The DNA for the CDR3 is TGTGCCAGTAGTATATTGGGGGTCGGCGAGCAGTACTTC. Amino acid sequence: CASSILGVGEQYF.

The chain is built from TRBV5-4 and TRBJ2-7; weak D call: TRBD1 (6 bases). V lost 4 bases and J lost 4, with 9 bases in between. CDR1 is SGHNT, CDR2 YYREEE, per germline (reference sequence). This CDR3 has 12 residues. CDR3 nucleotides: TGTGCCAGCAGCGGAACAGGGTACGAGCAGTACTTC. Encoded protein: CASSGTGYEQYF.

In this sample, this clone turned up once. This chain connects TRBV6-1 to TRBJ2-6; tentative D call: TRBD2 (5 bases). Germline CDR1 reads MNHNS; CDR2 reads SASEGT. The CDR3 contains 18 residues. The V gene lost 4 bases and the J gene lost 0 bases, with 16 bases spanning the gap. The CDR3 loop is CASSADGISSSGANVLTF. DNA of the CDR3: TGTGCCAGCAGTGCCGACGGGATCTCGAGCTCTGGGGCCAACGTCCTGACTTTC.

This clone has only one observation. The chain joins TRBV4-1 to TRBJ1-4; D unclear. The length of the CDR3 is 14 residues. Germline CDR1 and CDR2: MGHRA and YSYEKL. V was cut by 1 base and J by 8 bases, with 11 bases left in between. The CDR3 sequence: CASSQVSGREKLFF. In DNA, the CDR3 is TGCGCCAGCAGCCAAGTTTCGGGGAGAGAAAAACTGTTTTTT.

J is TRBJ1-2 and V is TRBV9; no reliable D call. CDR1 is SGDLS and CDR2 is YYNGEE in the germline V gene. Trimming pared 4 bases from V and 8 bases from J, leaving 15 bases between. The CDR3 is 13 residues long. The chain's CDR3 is CASSPGGFWGYTF. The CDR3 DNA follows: TGTGCCAGCAGCCCGGGAGGGTTTTGGGGCTACACCTTC. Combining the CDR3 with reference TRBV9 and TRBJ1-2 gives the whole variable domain DSGVTQTPKHLITATGQRVTLRCSPRSGDLSVYWYQQSLDQGLQFLIQYYNGEERAKGNILERFSAQQFPDLHSELNLSSLELGDSALYFCASSPGGFWGYTFGSGTRLTVV.

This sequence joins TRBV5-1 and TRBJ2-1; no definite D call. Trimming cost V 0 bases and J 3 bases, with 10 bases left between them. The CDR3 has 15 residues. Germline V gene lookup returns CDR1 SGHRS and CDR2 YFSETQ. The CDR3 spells CASSLAESSYNEQFF. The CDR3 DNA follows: TGCGCCAGCAGCTTGGCCGAGTCTAGCTACAATGAGCAGTTCTTC.

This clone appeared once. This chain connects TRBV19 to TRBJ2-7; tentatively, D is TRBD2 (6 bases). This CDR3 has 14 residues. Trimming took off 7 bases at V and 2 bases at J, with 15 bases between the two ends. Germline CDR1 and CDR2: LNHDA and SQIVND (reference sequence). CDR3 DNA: TGTGCCAGTACCGATGGGCGGGGTGCCTACGAGCAGTACTTC. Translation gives CASTDGRGAYEQYF.

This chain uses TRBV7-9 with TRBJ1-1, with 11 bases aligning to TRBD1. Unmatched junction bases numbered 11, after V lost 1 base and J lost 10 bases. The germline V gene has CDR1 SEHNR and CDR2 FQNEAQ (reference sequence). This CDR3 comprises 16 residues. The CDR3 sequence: CASSLGDRGTYRGAFF. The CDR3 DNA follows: TGTGCCAGCAGCTTAGGGGACAGGGGGACTTATCGGGGAGCTTTCTTT.